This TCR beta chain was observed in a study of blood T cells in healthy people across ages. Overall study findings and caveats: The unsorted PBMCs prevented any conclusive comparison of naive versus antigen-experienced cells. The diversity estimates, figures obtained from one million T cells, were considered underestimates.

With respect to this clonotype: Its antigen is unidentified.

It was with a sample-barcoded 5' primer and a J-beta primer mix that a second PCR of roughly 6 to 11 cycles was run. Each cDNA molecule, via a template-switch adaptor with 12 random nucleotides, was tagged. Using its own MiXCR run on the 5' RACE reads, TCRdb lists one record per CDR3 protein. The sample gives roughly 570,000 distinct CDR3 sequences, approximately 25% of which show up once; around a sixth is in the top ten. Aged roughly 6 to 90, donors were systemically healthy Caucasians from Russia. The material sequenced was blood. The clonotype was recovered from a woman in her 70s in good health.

CDR3 sequence reads: CSASGGLAGVSTGELFF. DNA of the CDR3: TGCAGTGCTAGTGGCGGACTAGCGGGGGTGTCTACCGGGGAGCTGTTTTTT. This chain uses TRBV20-1 with TRBJ2-2; 13 bases align to TRBD2. Germline V CDR1 and CDR2: DFQATT, SNEGSKA (reference sequence). CDR3 size: 17 residues. Losses at the gene ends were 3 bases for V and 5 bases for J; bases not matched to a gene: 9.